This T cell receptor beta chain was captured by sequencing in a study of cytomegalovirus exposure and HLA in healthy donors. Study-wide results and limits: The listing of 150 to 200 TCR beta chains classed them as cytomegalovirus-associated. Cytomegalovirus status was reportedly diagnosed by the classifier with high sensitivity and specificity. A later analysis linked a missense variant in DCLRE1C to the trimming of TCR beta V and J genes. Presence/absence analyses supposed approximately even sequencing depth among donors.

The germline V gene encodes CDR1 MNHEY and CDR2 SMNVEV (reference sequence). V lost 2 bases and J 5 bases, leaving 10 bases between the germline ends. This CDR3 comprises 15 residues. Primers for the PCR totalled 60 Vbeta and 13 Jbeta. Produced via immunoSEQ multiplex PCR; TCRdb's table is partial and in-frame only. The sample carries some 150,000 clones, 82% recorded once. A word on this clone: Its antigen is unidentified.

The J gene is TRBJ1-6, the V gene TRBV27; perhaps TRBD1 as D (5 bases). Sequencing used PBMCs. The source of this sequence is a woman in her forties or fifties in good health and CMV-seropositive. The CDR3 DNA reads as TGTGCCAGCAGTTTAGCGGGACGGCATAATTCACCCCTCCACTTT. It yields the protein CASSLAGRHNSPLHF.